The 24 T cell receptor beta chains listed next were all sequenced from one sample in a study of Graves' ophthalmopathy and Graves' hyperthyroidism. Amplifying from RNA transcripts, the study obtained TCR beta CDR3 regions. First-round RT-PCR employed HTBI primers, with a second-round multiplex PCR after it. TCRdb re-derived calls from the multiplex PCR reads in MiXCR, one entry per CDR3 protein. The table lists over a million distinct CDR3 sequences, around a third of them singletons, with around 10% in the top ten. The sequenced material came from peripheral blood or thyroid tissue (not recorded which). Receptor source: an adult man with Graves' hyperthyroidism.

Many counts were recorded for this clonotype. The DNA of the CDR3 is TGTGCCAGCAGCGGGGGGGGGCAGCCCCAGCATTTT. Translated: CASSGGGQPQHF. The chain recombines TRBV7-9 with TRBJ1-5; tentative D call: TRBD1 (5 bases). The CDR3 spans 12 residues. Germline lookup yields CDR1 SEHNR and CDR2 FQNEAQ (reference sequence). V shed 5 bases and J shed 7 bases, with 9 bases lying between them.

This clonotype was seen repeatedly, ten times or more. The chain is built from TRBV19 and TRBJ1-4; no definite D call. V lost 7 bases, J lost 5 bases, and 14 bases lay in between. The germline V gene encodes CDR1 LNHDA and CDR2 SQIVND (reference sequence). The CDR3 extends over 14 amino acids. Written as DNA, the CDR3 is TGTGCCAGTACCCCGGACCGTTGGAATGAAAAACTGTTTTTT. This translates into CASTPDRWNEKLFF.

The chain carries TRBV28 and TRBJ2-5, with a weak D call TRBD1 (7 bases). The CDR3 runs 13 residues. Trimming shortened V by 8 bases and J by 3 bases, and 13 bases separated the two germline ends. The germline CDR1 and CDR2 sequences are MDHEN and SYDVKM. CDR3 amino acids: CASARGTEETQYF. CDR3 in DNA: TGTGCCAGCGCCAGGGGGACTGAAGAGACCCAGTACTTC.

This clonotype came up many times. CDR3 loop: CASTRGVGGPGTQYF. For the CDR3, the DNA is TGTGCCAGCACCCGGGGCGTAGGGGGCCCAGGGACCCAGTACTTC. This rearrangement joins TRBV6-1 to TRBJ2-5; 7 nucleotides match TRBD1. In germline, CDR1 is MNHNS, CDR2 SASEGT. Trimming removed 7 bases from V and 7 bases from J; junction bases left unmatched: 15. This CDR3 is 15 amino acids long.

This chain connects TRBV12-3 or TRBV12-4 to TRBJ1-4; no clear D. The CDR3 is made up of 14 amino acids. V lost 5 bases, J lost 0 bases, and 7 bases lay in between. In DNA form, the CDR3 reads TGTGCCAGCAGTGGACGGGCAACTAATGAAAAACTGTTTTTT. Amino acid sequence: CASSGRATNEKLFF.

The chain links TRBV7-2 to TRBJ2-7; 7 nucleotides line up with TRBD2. CDR1 and CDR2 (germline): SGHTA, FQGNSA. V shed 8 bases and J 0 bases; nucleotides not matched to a gene: 7. The CDR3 runs 14 residues. CDR3 loop: CASGTSASSYEQYF. CDR3 coding DNA: TGTGCCAGCGGAACTAGCGCGAGCTCCTACGAGCAGTACTTC. The whole variable domain, filled in from reference TRBV7-2 and TRBJ2-7, reads GAGVSQSPSNKVTEKGKDVELRCDPISGHTALYWYRQSLGQGLEFLIYFQGNSAPDKSGLPSDRFSAERTGGSVSTLTIQRTQQEDSAVYLCASGTSASSYEQYFGPGTRLTVT.

V gene TRBV7-2 combines with J gene TRBJ1-1; D gene ambiguous. V was shortened by 2 bases and J by 8 bases, with 21 bases between the two germline ends. This CDR3 has 16 residues. CDR1 and CDR2 from the germline V gene are SGHTA and FQGNSA. The CDR3 DNA reads as TGTGCCAGCAGCTTAAGAAAAAATCAGGCGGATGGGGAAGCTTTCTTT. Translated, it gives CASSLRKNQADGEAFF.

This clonotype was seen only a few times. This chain joins TRBV6-6 and TRBJ1-1, with D tentatively TRBD1 (6 bases). V was trimmed by 4 bases and J by 0 bases, leaving 15 bases between them. Germline lookup yields CDR1 MNHNY and CDR2 SVGAGI (reference sequence). CDR3 size: 16 residues. The CDR3 region is CASSSLRGSMNTEAFF. CDR3 sequence (DNA): TGTGCCAGCAGTTCCCTCAGGGGAAGCATGAACACTGAAGCTTTCTTT.

This clonotype has ten or more counts. The V and J genes are TRBV20-1 and TRBJ2-7, with D possibly TRBD1 on 5 matching bases. CDR1 is DFQATT, CDR2 SNEGSKA, per germline (reference sequence). The ends were cut back, 1 base at V and 1 base at J, with 8 bases in the middle. The CDR3 has 13 amino acids. The CDR3 DNA reads as TGCAGTGCTAGAGGGACACCTTCCTACGAGCAGTACTTC. This gives the protein CSARGTPSYEQYF.

This chain joins TRBV27 and TRBJ2-6; 11 positions agree with TRBD2. The CDR3 is made up of 19 amino acids. The V gene end was trimmed by 7 bases and the J gene end by 0 bases; junction bases not matched to a gene: 11. From germline, CDR1 is MNHEY and CDR2 SMNVEV (reference sequence). CDR3 loop: CASTSRGLAASSGANVLTF. In DNA, the CDR3 is TGTGCCAGCACCTCACGGGGACTAGCGGCTTCCTCTGGGGCCAACGTCCTGACTTTC.

This clonotype was counted at least ten times. In DNA form, the CDR3 reads TGTGCCACCAGTTGGAGGGAAGCCTACACCTTC. Its translation: CATSWREAYTF. The V and J genes are TRBV24-1 and TRBJ1-2, with D uncertain. This CDR3 has 11 amino acids. Trimming took off 6 bases at V and 10 bases at J, with 11 bases between the two ends. Per the germline V gene, CDR1 is KGHDR and CDR2 is SFDVKD.

The chain combines TRBV2 with TRBJ2-5, with TRBD1 matching 9 bases. There are 12 residues in the CDR3. Trimming at V came to 7 bases and at J to 5 bases, leaving 2 bases not matched to a gene. The germline V gene encodes CDR1 SNHLY and CDR2 FYNNEI. In DNA, the CDR3 is TGTGCCAGCAACGGACAGGGGGAGACCCAGTACTTC. This translates into CASNGQGETQYF.

The chain is built from TRBV14 and TRBJ2-2; D remains ambiguous. Germline CDR1 is SGHDN and CDR2 is FVKESK. This CDR3 has 14 amino acids. V was shortened by 2 bases and J by 8 bases, with 12 bases between the two germline ends. In DNA form, the CDR3 reads TGTGCCAGCAGCCAATGCAGGCACCCTGGGGAGCTGTTTTTT. Translation gives CASSQCRHPGELFF.

J is TRBJ1-1 and V is TRBV6-5, with a tentative D call TRBD1 (5 bases). The V end was cut by 6 bases, the J end by 1 base, with 15 bases between. CDR1 and CDR2 (germline): MNHEY, SVGAGI. The CDR3 contains 15 residues. CDR3 nucleotides: TGTGCCAGCAGAGGGGATTGGGAGGGGAACACTGAAGCTTTCTTT. It encodes CASRGDWEGNTEAFF.

The J gene is TRBJ1-5, the V gene TRBV12-3 or TRBV12-4, with 7 bases matching TRBD1. J was trimmed by 4 bases and V by 4 bases; bases with no gene match: 10. The CDR3 length is 16 residues. The CDR3 reads CASSSLGGASNQPQHF. CDR3 coding DNA: TGTGCCAGCAGTTCTTTAGGGGGCGCGAGTAATCAGCCCCAGCATTTT.

This clonotype was recorded many times. The V call is TRBV10-3, the J call TRBJ2-5, with TRBD1 matching 8 bases. CDR3 length: 16 amino acids. V shed 0 bases, J shed 4 bases, and the junction held 7 bases outside the gene matches. The V gene's germline CDR1 is ENHRY and CDR2 SYGVKD. The CDR3: CAISESGQVLGETQYF. Here the CDR3 DNA reads TGTGCCATCAGTGAGTCGGGACAGGTCCTCGGAGAGACCCAGTACTTC.

This clonotype was detected a few times. The chain couples TRBV2 to TRBJ2-7; 10 bases align to TRBD2. V gave up 6 bases and J gave up 2 bases; unmatched junction bases: 4. Germline CDR1 reads SNHLY; CDR2 reads FYNNEI. The CDR3 is 14 residues long. In DNA form, the CDR3 reads TGTGCCAGCAGGAAGCTAGCGGGAGCCTACGAGCAGTACTTC. Translated, it gives CASRKLAGAYEQYF.

This sequence joins TRBV7-2 and TRBJ2-2, with a weak D call TRBD2 (6 bases). Trimming pared 6 bases from V and 5 bases from J, leaving 16 bases between. Germline V CDR1 and CDR2: SGHTA, FQGNSA. The CDR3 has 15 amino acids. In DNA form, the CDR3 reads TGTGCCAGCAGTTGGGGACTCTCGGGAACCGGGGAGCTGTTTTTT. Protein: CASSWGLSGTGELFF.

This clonotype was found a few times. The chain is built from TRBV4-3 and TRBJ2-5, with TRBD2 as a possible D gene (7 bases). Germline V CDR1 and CDR2: LGHNA, YSLEER. This CDR3 contains 15 residues. The V and J ends lost 10 bases and 4 bases respectively, with 22 bases between them. CDR3 sequence (DNA): TGCGCCACCGCTCAGGCAGACGGGGGGCGAGAGACCCAGTACTTC. It codes for CATAQADGGRETQYF.

Only a few counts were recorded for this clonotype. V usage is TRBV7-9 and J usage is TRBJ1-1, with D uncertain. V lost 6 bases, J lost 5 bases, and 4 bases lay in between. The CDR3 length is 10 residues. Germline CDR1 SEHNR, CDR2 FQNEAQ (reference sequence). The CDR3, as DNA: TGTGCCAGCAGTATTACTGAAGCTTTCTTT. Its protein is CASSITEAFF.

The V gene is TRBV7-9, the J gene TRBJ2-3, with D possibly matching TRBD1 (6 bases). Germline V gene lookup returns CDR1 SEHNR and CDR2 FQNEAQ (reference sequence). This CDR3 region has 15 residues. Trimming removed 1 base at V and 0 bases at J, with 8 bases between. As DNA, the CDR3 is TGTGCCAGCAGCTTAGTAGGGGGTAGCACAGATACGCAGTATTTT. It specifies CASSLVGGSTDTQYF.

The chain is built from TRBV12-3 or TRBV12-4 and TRBJ1-5, with D hard to call. This CDR3 spans 15 amino acids. V dropped 4 bases and J dropped 2 bases, with 12 bases sitting between them. This CDR3 reads CASSSLGLGNQPQHF. The CDR3 nucleotides are TGTGCCAGCAGTTCCCTTGGGTTGGGCAATCAGCCCCAGCATTTT.

CDR3 nucleotide sequence: TGCAGTGCTAGAGATTGGGGGGGCTCATACGAGCAGTACTTC. This translates into CSARDWGGSYEQYF. The V gene is TRBV20-1, the J gene TRBJ2-7; weak D call: TRBD2 (7 bases). V was trimmed by 0 bases and J by 4 bases, leaving 13 bases between them. Germline V CDR1 and CDR2: DFQATT, SNEGSKA (reference sequence). The CDR3 extends over 14 amino acids.

The chain couples TRBV7-2 to TRBJ2-7; D gene ambiguous. V was clipped by 3 bases and J by 1 base, with 13 bases between them. This CDR3 spans 15 amino acids. CDR1 is SGHTA, CDR2 FQGNSA, per germline. The DNA of the CDR3 is TGTGCCAGCAGCTTTAGGAAGTCCCTTTCCTACGAGCAGTACTTC. It codes for CASSFRKSLSYEQYF. Variable domain in full (rest from reference TRBV7-2 and TRBJ2-7): GAGVSQSPSNKVTEKGKDVELRCDPISGHTALYWYRQSLGQGLEFLIYFQGNSAPDKSGLPSDRFSAERTGGSVSTLTIQRTQQEDSAVYLCASSFRKSLSYEQYFGPGTRLTVT.